The clone carrying this TCR beta chain was recorded at least ten times. Its specificity is not known. This entry is derived from a study of human T cells and chemical hapten exposure. Study details: Sensitization involved placing 2% DPC onto a 2 cm by 2 cm region of upper inner arm skin.

Via MiXCR, TCRdb re-called the RACE reads, giving one row per CDR3 protein. Counted here are about 200,000 distinct CDR3 sequences, around 23% occurring once; the ten biggest clones make up under 2.5%. Study results and limitations: DPC sensitization did not alter TCRs above 1 in 1000 frequency.

Germline CDR1 and CDR2: LNHNV and YYDKDF (reference sequence). V lost 0 bases and J 11 bases, leaving 10 bases between the germline ends. The CDR3 spans 12 residues. The time point denotes: patch test 3, about 24 weeks after DPC sensitization. Treatment reported: therapeutic diphenylcyclopropenone sensitization with weekly scalp DPC. The starting material, unfractionated whole blood, was used for total RNA extraction. The TCR sequence derives from a woman aged 35 to 49 with alopecia areata. Some clones in this sample may be carry-over from other donors' samples. J is TRBJ1-1 and V is TRBV15; no clear D gene. Sequencing used whole blood, obtained in connection with sensitization to the hapten diphenylcyclopropenone (DPC). The CDR3 nucleotides are TGTGCCACCAGCAGAGATGAGGTGTGGGCTTTCTTT. Protein: CATSRDEVWAFF. The whole variable domain, remainder taken from reference TRBV15 and TRBJ1-1, is DAMVIQNPRYQVTQFGKPVTLSCSQTLNHNVMYWYQQKSSQAPKLLFHYYDKDFNNEADTPDNFQSRRPNTSFCFLDIRSPGLGDTAMYLCATSRDEVWAFFGQGTRLTVV.